This entry is about one T cell receptor (beta chain). TCRdb keeps only in-frame clones here, not all; method: immunoSEQ multiplex PCR. The data contain 35,000 to 55,000 clones, under 90% of them singletons. The data were taken from a study of T cell changes during pregnancy in multiple sclerosis. V was cut by 4 bases and J by 2 bases, with 9 bases left in between. Germline CDR1 MNHEY, CDR2 SVGAGI. CDR3 size: 13 residues. The V gene is TRBV6-5, the J gene TRBJ2-7, with D perhaps TRBD1 (6 bases). Sequenced here: peripheral blood, sampled in the second trimester of pregnancy. The TCR was taken from a female donor in good health, enrolled as a control in a pregnancy study. The CDR3 region is CASSSGTTYEQYF. CDR3 in DNA: TGTGCCAGCAGTTCCGGGACAACCTACGAGCAGTACTTC.